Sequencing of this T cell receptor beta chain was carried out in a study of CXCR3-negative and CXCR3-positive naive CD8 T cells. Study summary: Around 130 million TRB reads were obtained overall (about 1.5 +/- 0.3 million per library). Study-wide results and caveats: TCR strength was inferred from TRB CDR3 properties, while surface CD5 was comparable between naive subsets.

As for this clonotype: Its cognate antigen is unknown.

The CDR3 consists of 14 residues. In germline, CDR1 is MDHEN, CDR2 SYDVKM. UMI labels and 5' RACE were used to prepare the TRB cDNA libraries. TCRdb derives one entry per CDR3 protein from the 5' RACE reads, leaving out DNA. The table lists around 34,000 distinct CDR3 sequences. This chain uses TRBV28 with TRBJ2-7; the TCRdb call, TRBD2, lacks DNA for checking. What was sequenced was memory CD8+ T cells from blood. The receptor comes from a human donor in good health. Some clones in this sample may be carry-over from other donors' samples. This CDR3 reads CASTHQSLLYEQYF.